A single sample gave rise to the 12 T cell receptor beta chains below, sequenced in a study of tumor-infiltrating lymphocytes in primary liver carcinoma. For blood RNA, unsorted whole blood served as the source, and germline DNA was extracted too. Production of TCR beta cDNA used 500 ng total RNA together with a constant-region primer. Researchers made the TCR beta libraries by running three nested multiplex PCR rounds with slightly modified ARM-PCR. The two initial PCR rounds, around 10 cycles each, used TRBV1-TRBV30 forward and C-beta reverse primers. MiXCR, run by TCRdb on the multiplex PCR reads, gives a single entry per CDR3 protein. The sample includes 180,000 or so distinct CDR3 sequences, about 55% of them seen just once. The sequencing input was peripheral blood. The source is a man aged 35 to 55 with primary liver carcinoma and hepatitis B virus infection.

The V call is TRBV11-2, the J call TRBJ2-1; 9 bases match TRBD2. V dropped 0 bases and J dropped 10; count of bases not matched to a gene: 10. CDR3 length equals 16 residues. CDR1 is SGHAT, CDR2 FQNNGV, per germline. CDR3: CASSLDRASGKEEQFF. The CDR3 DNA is TGTGCCAGCAGCTTAGATCGGGCTAGCGGGAAGGAGGAGCAGTTCTTC.

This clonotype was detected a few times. CDR3 loop: CASSSPPTDTQYF. CDR3 DNA: TGTGCCAGCAGTTCCCCCCCCACAGATACGCAGTATTTT. This rearrangement joins TRBV12-3 or TRBV12-4 to TRBJ2-3; no definite D call. V was cut by 4 bases and J by 2 bases, with 7 bases left in between. The CDR3 covers 13 residues.

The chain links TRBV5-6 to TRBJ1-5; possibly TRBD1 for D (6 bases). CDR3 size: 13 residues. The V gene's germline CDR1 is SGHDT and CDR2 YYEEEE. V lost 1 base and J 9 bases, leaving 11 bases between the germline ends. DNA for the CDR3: TGTGCCAGCAGCTTGAGGGACAAGAGGCCCCAGCATTTT. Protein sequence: CASSLRDKRPQHF.

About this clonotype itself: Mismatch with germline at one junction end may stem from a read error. CDR3 DNA sequence: TGCGCCAGCAGCTTAGAGGGGGGAGATACGCGGTATTTT. This encodes CASSLEGGDTRYF. V usage is TRBV11-2 and J usage is TRBJ2-3; D might be TRBD1 or TRBD2, each matching 6 bases. Germline V gene lookup returns CDR1 SGHAT and CDR2 FQNNGV. The CDR3 sequence is 13 residues long.

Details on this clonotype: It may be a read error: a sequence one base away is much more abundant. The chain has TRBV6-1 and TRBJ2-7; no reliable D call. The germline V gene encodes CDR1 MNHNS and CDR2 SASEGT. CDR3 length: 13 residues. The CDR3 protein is CASSEALRNDQYF. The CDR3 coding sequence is TGTGCCAGCAGTGAAGCGCTTAGAAACGATCAGTACTTC.

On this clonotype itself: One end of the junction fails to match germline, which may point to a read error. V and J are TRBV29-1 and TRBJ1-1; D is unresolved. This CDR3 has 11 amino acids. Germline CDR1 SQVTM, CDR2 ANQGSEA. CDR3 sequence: CSVSSNIEALF. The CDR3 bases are TGCAGCGTTTCTTCGAACATTGAAGCTCTCTTT.

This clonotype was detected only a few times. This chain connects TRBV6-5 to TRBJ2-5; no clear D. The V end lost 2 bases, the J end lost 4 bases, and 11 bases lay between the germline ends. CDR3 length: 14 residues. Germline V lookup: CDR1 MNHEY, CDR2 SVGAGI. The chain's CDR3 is CASSYQAAGETQYF. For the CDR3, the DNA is TGTGCCAGCAGTTACCAGGCTGCCGGAGAGACCCAGTACTTC.

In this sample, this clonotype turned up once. The CDR3 region has the DNA TGCAGCGTTCAGGTACCTCTCCAAGAGACCCAGTACTTC. This encodes CSVQVPLQETQYF. The gene calls are TRBV29-1 and TRBJ2-5; no reliable D call. V gave up 5 bases and J gave up 1 base, with 11 bases separating them. The CDR3 runs to 13 residues. Germline-derived CDR1 and CDR2 are SQVTM and ANQGSEA.

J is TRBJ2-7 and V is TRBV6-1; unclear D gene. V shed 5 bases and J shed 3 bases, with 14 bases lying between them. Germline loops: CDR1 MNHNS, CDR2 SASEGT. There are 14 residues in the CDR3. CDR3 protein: CASSPSVSRYEQYF. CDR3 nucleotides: TGTGCCAGCAGTCCCTCGGTCTCGCGCTACGAGCAGTACTTC.

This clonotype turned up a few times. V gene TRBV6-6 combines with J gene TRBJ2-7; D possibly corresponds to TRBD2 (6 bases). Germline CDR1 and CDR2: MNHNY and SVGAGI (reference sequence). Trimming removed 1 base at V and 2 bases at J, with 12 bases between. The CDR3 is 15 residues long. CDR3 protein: CASSYLGLQAYEQYF. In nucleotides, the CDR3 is TGTGCCAGCAGTTACTTAGGACTACAAGCCTACGAGCAGTACTTC.

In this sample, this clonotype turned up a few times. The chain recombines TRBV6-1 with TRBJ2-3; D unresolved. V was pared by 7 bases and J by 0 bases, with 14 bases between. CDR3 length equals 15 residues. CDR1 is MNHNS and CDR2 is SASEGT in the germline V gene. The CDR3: CASMKDGPSTDTQYF. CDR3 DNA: TGTGCCAGCATGAAGGACGGTCCTAGCACAGATACGCAGTATTTT.

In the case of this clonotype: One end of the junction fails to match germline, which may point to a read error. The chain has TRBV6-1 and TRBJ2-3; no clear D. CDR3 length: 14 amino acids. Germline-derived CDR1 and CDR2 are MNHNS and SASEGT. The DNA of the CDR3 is TGTGTCAGCAGCGTAGTAGAAGGCACAGATACGCAGTATTTT. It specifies CVSSVVEGTDTQYF.